This entry lists 17 T cell receptor beta chains sequenced from one sample in a study of cytomegalovirus exposure and HLA in healthy donors (TCRdb year 2017). Library preparation used the immunoSEQ multiplex PCR assay. The table comes from immuneACCESS by way of TCRdb, which keeps in-frame sequences with V and J called. Part of the clones is missing from these tables; in studies checked, under half for an unresolved V gene and the rest for unknown reasons. The sample data list 150,000 to 200,000 clones, and around 85% of these were observed just once. Jointly, the top ten make up around a sixth of the sample. Specimen: PBMCs. All receptors derive from a young man in good health and CMV-seropositive.

CDR3 coding DNA: TGCAGCGTTCTTAAGAGACAGGGAGGAGCTGAAGCTTTCTTT. This encodes CSVLKRQGGAEAFF. The chain has TRBV29-1 and TRBJ1-1; 7 bases are a match to TRBD1. The junction had 12 bases not matched to a gene; V was cut back by 5 bases and J by 6 bases. In germline, CDR1 is SQVTM, CDR2 ANQGSEA. The CDR3 covers 14 residues.

The chain carries TRBV28 and TRBJ2-3, with TRBD2 identical over 9 bases. The CDR3 runs 16 residues. Trimming at V came to 3 bases and at J to 4 bases, leaving 8 bases not matched to a gene. The germline gives CDR1 MDHEN, CDR2 SYDVKM. The CDR3 DNA is TGTGCCAGCAGTTTTGGGGGACTAGCCCCATCAGATACGCAGTATTTT. Amino acids: CASSFGGLAPSDTQYF.

With respect to this clone: At one boundary the junction diverges from the germline segment, which might be a read error. The chain employs TRBV7-7 and TRBJ1-5; D is undetermined. CDR3 length: 15 amino acids. The V gene's germline CDR1 is SSHAT and CDR2 FNYEAQ (reference sequence). The CDR3 region is CASSLPESGNQPQHF. CDR3 sequence (DNA): TGTGCTAGCAGTCTACCCGAATCGGGAAATCAGCCCCAGCATTTT.

The V gene is TRBV11-1, the J gene TRBJ2-5; a possible D gene is TRBD1 (5 bases). Trimming took 5 bases from V and 3 from J, leaving 10 bases between them. There are 13 residues in the CDR3. The germline gives CDR1 SGHAT, CDR2 FQDESV (reference sequence). The CDR3 bases are TGTGCCAGCAGCATCAGGGTAGAAGAGACCCAGTACTTC. The encoded protein is CASSIRVEETQYF.

V and J are TRBV27 and TRBJ2-7, with 8 bases matching TRBD1. Germline CDR1 reads MNHEY; CDR2 reads SMNVEV (reference sequence). The CDR3 sequence is 14 residues long. The ends lost 5 bases at V and 2 bases at J; junction bases unmatched: 5. The CDR3: CASSQSGGPYEQYF. The CDR3 DNA reads TGTGCCAGCAGTCAATCAGGGGGCCCCTACGAGCAGTACTTC.

This chain links TRBV6-5 with TRBJ2-7; D is unclear. Trimming pared 8 bases from V and 1 base from J, leaving 12 bases between. The CDR3 is 13 amino acids. In germline, CDR1 is MNHEY, CDR2 SVGAGI. The CDR3 protein is CASRSGPSYEQYF. CDR3 bases: TGTGCCAGCCGGTCAGGTCCTTCCTACGAGCAGTACTTC.

This clone appeared a single time. The rearrangement links TRBV18 to TRBJ2-3, with 13 bases matching TRBD2. CDR1 KGHSH and CDR2 LQKENI come from the germline V gene. With 1 base clipped from V and 6 bases from J, the junction kept 1 base outside the gene matches. The CDR3 sequence is 15 residues long. This CDR3 is CASSPQLAGGDTQYF. CDR3 sequence (DNA): TGTGCCAGCTCACCACAACTAGCGGGAGGGGATACGCAGTATTTT.

The chain joins TRBV10-2 to TRBJ1-5; 8 nucleotides agree with TRBD1. The CDR3 spans 17 residues. With V trimmed by 1 base and J by 0 bases, 5 bases remained unmatched. CDR1 is WSHSY and CDR2 is SAAADI in the germline V gene. CDR3 bases: TGCGCCAGCAGTGAGTTAGGACAGGGACATAGCAATCAGCCCCAGCATTTT. It yields the protein CASSELGQGHSNQPQHF.

V is TRBV5-1 and J is TRBJ2-7, with a weak D call TRBD1 (5 bases). V was shortened by 3 bases and J by 4 bases, with 14 bases between the two germline ends. Germline CDR1 is SGHRS and CDR2 is YFSETQ. The CDR3 has 14 amino acids. CDR3 in DNA: TGCGCCAGCAGCTCAAACGCAGGGAATTACGAGCAGTACTTC. It encodes CASSSNAGNYEQYF.

V and J are TRBV12-5 and TRBJ2-3; no clear D. V lost 6 bases and J lost 6, with 7 bases in between. The CDR3 contains 11 residues. Germline CDR1 is LGHNT and CDR2 is FRNRAP. The CDR3 spells CASGVGDTQYF. The CDR3 coding sequence is TGTGCTAGTGGCGTGGGCGATACGCAGTATTTT. Complete variable domain (other parts from reference TRBV12-5 and TRBJ2-3): DARVTQTPRHKVTEMGQEVTMRCQPILGHNTVFWYRQTMMQGLELLAYFRNRAPLDDSGMPKDRFSAEMPDATLATLKIQPSEPRDSAVYFCASGVGDTQYFGPGTRLTVL.

In the case of this clone: Other DNA sequences in this sample translate to the same CDR3. This chain connects TRBV9 to TRBJ2-3; 9 bases map to TRBD2. Germline CDR1 SGDLS, CDR2 YYNGEE. The junction had 1 base not matched to a gene; V was cut back by 0 bases and J by 5 bases. CDR3 length: 14 residues. CDR3 region: CASSVGGRVDTQYF. The CDR3 bases are TGTGCCAGCAGCGTAGGCGGGAGGGTAGATACGCAGTATTTT.

V and J are TRBV6-5 and TRBJ1-3; no clear D. V lost 6 bases, J lost 2 bases, and 11 bases lay in between. This CDR3 has 14 residues. Germline CDR1 reads MNHEY; CDR2 reads SVGAGI. The CDR3, as DNA: TGTGCCAGCAGCTCCCCGGGTGCTGGAAACACCATATATTTT. It specifies CASSSPGAGNTIYF.

This chain uses TRBV4-1 with TRBJ2-1, with TRBD2 matching 8 bases. CDR1 is MGHRA, CDR2 YSYEKL, per germline. Trimming at V came to 4 bases and at J to 3 bases, leaving 8 bases not matched to a gene. The CDR3 length is 16 residues. The CDR3 protein is CASSLKTSEFYNEQFF. CDR3 DNA sequence: TGCGCCAGCAGCCTTAAGACTAGCGAATTCTACAATGAGCAGTTCTTC.

The V call is TRBV5-6, the J call TRBJ1-1, with D perhaps matching TRBD1 (5 bases). The CDR3 has 13 amino acids. V lost 4 bases to trimming and J lost 0 bases, with 7 bases between them. CDR1 and CDR2 from the germline V gene are SGHDT and YYEEEE. CDR3 DNA: TGTGCCAGCAGCCGGACACTGAACACTGAAGCTTTCTTT. It yields the protein CASSRTLNTEAFF.

This rearrangement joins TRBV28 to TRBJ2-7; D is unclear. CDR3 size: 15 residues. With 3 bases removed from V and 0 bases from J, the gap between germline ends came to 12 bases. The V gene's germline CDR1 is MDHEN and CDR2 SYDVKM. CDR3 sequence (DNA): TGTGCCAGCAGTTTGTGGCAGGTCAGCTCCTACGAGCAGTACTTC. This encodes CASSLWQVSSYEQYF.

This chain uses TRBV7-9 with TRBJ2-5; TRBD2 aligns across 10 bases. V lost 10 bases and J lost 2; bases outside the gene matches: 7. The CDR3 covers 14 residues. In germline, CDR1 is SEHNR, CDR2 FQNEAQ (reference sequence). Here the CDR3 DNA reads TGTGCCATAACTAGCGGGACGATACAAGAGACCCAGTACTTC. Its protein product is CAITSGTIQETQYF.

This clone was observed a handful of times. The CDR3 spells CSVGEGNSNQPQHF. CDR3 DNA: TGCAGCGTTGGGGAGGGAAATAGCAATCAGCCCCAGCATTTT. The rearrangement joins TRBV29-1 to TRBJ1-5; the D is unclear. Germline CDR1 reads SQVTM; CDR2 reads ANQGSEA. This CDR3 has 14 residues. The V and J ends lost 4 bases and 0 bases respectively, with 10 bases between them.